The entry below gives a single T cell receptor (beta chain) sequence along with its context. The sample comes from a study of cytomegalovirus exposure and HLA in healthy donors. 60 Vbeta and 13 Jbeta primers were used in PCR. Here immunoSEQ multiplex PCR was the method, and the copy in TCRdb shows in-frame clones only, minus some. The repertoire includes about 97,000 clones, roughly four fifths of them detected once, and 8.5% to 12% sits in the top ten. The ends lost 7 bases at V and 5 bases at J; junction bases unmatched: 4. Germline-derived CDR1 and CDR2 are LNHDA and SQIVND (reference sequence). The CDR3 runs to 13 residues.

The clonotype originates from a man aged 45-65 years in good health and CMV-seronegative. Specimen: PBMCs. This chain uses TRBV19 with TRBJ1-5; 8 bases are shared with TRBD1. This CDR3 reads CASTQGADQPQHF. The CDR3 DNA reads as TGTGCCAGTACGCAGGGGGCAGATCAGCCCCAGCATTTT.